The 24 T cell receptor beta chains listed next were all sequenced from one sample in a study of siplizumab effects on memory and regulatory T cells. Measured with immunoSEQ multiplex PCR; TCRdb has only the in-frame clones, and not every one. The sample lists roughly 120,000 clones, around 94% occurring once. The sample comprised non-Treg CD4+ T cells sorted from blood. The origin of the receptors is a human donor in good health.

This chain links TRBV2 with TRBJ2-2, with unresolved D. CDR1 SNHLY and CDR2 FYNNEI come from the germline V gene. This CDR3 has 18 amino acids. V was clipped by 6 bases and J by 1 base, with 21 bases between them. This CDR3 is CASRNTRSWTGNTGELFF. In nucleotides, the CDR3 is TGTGCCAGCAGAAATACCCGGTCTTGGACGGGGAACACCGGGGAGCTGTTTTTT.

The rearrangement links TRBV4-1 to TRBJ1-3; D is unclear. The CDR3 loop spans 15 amino acids. The germline V gene has CDR1 MGHRA and CDR2 YSYEKL. Trimming left V 2 bases short and J 0 bases short, with 8 bases between. DNA for the CDR3: TGCGCCAGCAGCCAACCCTGGAGCTCTGGAAACACCATATATTTT. Its translation: CASSQPWSSGNTIYF.

This chain links TRBV11-2 with TRBJ1-3; D gene uncertain. The CDR3 consists of 16 residues. Trimming stripped 0 bases from V and 0 bases from J, with 9 bases between. CDR1 is SGHAT, CDR2 FQNNGV, per germline. CDR3 amino acids: CASSLERSNSGNTIYF. CDR3 in DNA: TGTGCCAGCAGCTTAGAGCGGAGTAACTCTGGAAACACCATATATTTT.

The chain combines TRBV6-1 with TRBJ2-4; D may match TRBD1 or TRBD2 (5 bases each). The length of the CDR3 is 14 residues. From germline, CDR1 is MNHNS and CDR2 SASEGT. V lost 6 bases and J lost 0, with 9 bases in between. This chain's CDR3 is CASRGTVAKNIQYF. The CDR3 DNA reads TGTGCCAGCAGGGGGACGGTAGCCAAAAACATTCAGTACTTC.

On this clone itself: Relative to the germline gene, one junction end is altered; a read error may explain this. The rearrangement uses TRBV7-7 and TRBJ2-1; D ambiguous. The CDR3 extends over 13 amino acids. CDR1 is SSHAT, CDR2 FNYEAQ, per germline (reference sequence). The CDR3 nucleotides are TGTGCTAGCAGCTTAGGGCTTGACAATGAGCAGTTCTTC. Its translation is CASSLGLDNEQFF.

This sequence joins TRBV19 and TRBJ1-3; tentative D call: TRBD1 (5 bases). The CDR3 totals 14 residues. Germline loops: CDR1 LNHDA, CDR2 SQIVND (reference sequence). Trimming shortened V by 8 bases and J by 2 bases, and 13 bases separated the two germline ends. This chain's CDR3 is CASSWTKPGNTIYF. The CDR3 DNA reads TGTGCCAGTTCTTGGACAAAGCCTGGAAACACCATATATTTT.

This rearrangement joins TRBV5-1 to TRBJ1-4, with no clear D. The CDR3 consists of 14 residues. Germline-derived CDR1 and CDR2 are SGHRS and YFSETQ. V lost 4 bases to trimming and J lost 4 bases, with 11 bases between them. CDR3 amino acids: CASSDVASNEKLFF. Here the CDR3 DNA reads TGCGCCAGCAGCGACGTGGCAAGTAATGAAAAACTGTTTTTT.

The chain has TRBV18 and TRBJ2-4; a possible D gene is TRBD2 (6 bases). The V gene lost 6 bases and the J gene lost 7 bases, with 16 bases spanning the gap. CDR1 is KGHSH, CDR2 LQKENI, per germline. This CDR3 comprises 14 residues. This CDR3 is CASSPELGRNIQYF. The CDR3 nucleotides read TGTGCCAGCTCCCCGGAGTTGGGGAGGAACATTCAGTACTTC.

This clone was seen a single time. The chain has TRBV19 and TRBJ2-1, with 14 positions matching TRBD2. V lost 5 bases to trimming and J lost 9 bases; unmatched junction nucleotides: 9. Germline-derived CDR1 and CDR2 are LNHDA and SQIVND (reference sequence). This CDR3 is built from 16 residues. CDR3 DNA sequence: TGTGCCAGTAGTCCGCGACTAGCGGGAGGGCCTGGTGAGCAGTTCTTC. It encodes CASSPRLAGGPGEQFF.

The chain carries TRBV6-5 and TRBJ1-1; D uncertain. CDR1 is MNHEY and CDR2 is SVGAGI in the germline V gene. This CDR3 has 14 amino acids. Between the trimmed V and J ends, which lost 0 bases and 10 bases, there was a span of 15 bases. Here the CDR3 reads CASSYSALVRVAFF. The DNA of the CDR3 is TGTGCCAGCAGTTACTCGGCTTTGGTCCGTGTAGCTTTCTTT.

The rearrangement links TRBV10-3 to TRBJ2-3; 13 nucleotides line up with TRBD2. CDR1 is ENHRY and CDR2 is SYGVKD in the germline V gene. The CDR3 length is 15 residues. J lost 7 bases, V lost 4 bases, and 5 bases had no gene match. As DNA, the CDR3 is TGTGCCATCAGTGTTACTAGCGGGGGGGCCAATACGCAGTATTTT. Its protein is CAISVTSGGANTQYF.

As regards this clone: The germline gene is not matched at one end of the junction; a read error may be the cause. The chain employs TRBV6-5 and TRBJ2-7; tentatively, D is TRBD1 (6 bases). CDR1 is MNHEY, CDR2 SVGAGI, per germline. The CDR3 has 13 amino acids. CDR3 residues: CASSEVTGYVQYF. The CDR3 DNA is TGTGCCAGCAGTGAAGTTACAGGGTACGTGCAGTACTTC.

The chain carries TRBV23-1 and TRBJ2-1; no firm D call. TRBV23-1 is marked as an open reading frame, function uncertain. The V and J ends lost 6 bases and 2 bases respectively, with 14 bases between them. This CDR3 is 15 amino acids long. CDR3: CASSPPEAPYNEQFF. In DNA, the CDR3 is TGCGCCAGCAGCCCCCCAGAAGCCCCCTACAATGAGCAGTTCTTC.

In DNA form, the CDR3 reads TGTGCCAGCAGCGTCGGGACACGGGAGTACACCGGGGAGCTGTTTTTT. It translates to CASSVGTREYTGELFF. The chain is built from TRBV9 and TRBJ2-2, with D perhaps assigned TRBD1 or TRBD2 (6 bases each). Trimming removed 2 bases from V and 3 bases from J, with 14 bases in between. The CDR3 has 16 amino acids. Per the germline V gene, CDR1 is SGDLS and CDR2 is YYNGEE. The whole variable domain, filled in from reference TRBV9 and TRBJ2-2, reads DSGVTQTPKHLITATGQRVTLRCSPRSGDLSVYWYQQSLDQGLQFLIQYYNGEERAKGNILERFSAQQFPDLHSELNLSSLELGDSALYFCASSVGTREYTGELFFGEGSRLTVL.

The chain combines TRBV19 with TRBJ1-5, with D perhaps matching TRBD1 (5 bases). The CDR3 extends over 16 amino acids. Trimming took 6 bases from V and 4 from J, leaving 19 bases between them. The germline gives CDR1 LNHDA, CDR2 SQIVND (reference sequence). The CDR3 region has the DNA TGTGCCAGTAGGACTTCGAGGGGCGCAGGAAATCAGCCCCAGCATTTT. Its protein product is CASRTSRGAGNQPQHF. Drawing the rest from reference TRBV19 and TRBJ1-5, the complete variable domain is DGGITQSPKYLFRKEGQNVTLSCEQNLNHDAMYWYRQDPGQGLRLIYYSQIVNDFQKGDIAEGYSVSREKKESFPLTVTSAQKNPTAFYLCASRTSRGAGNQPQHFGDGTRLSIL.

The V call is TRBV5-1, the J call TRBJ1-6; TRBD1 matches at 10 bases. From germline, CDR1 is SGHRS and CDR2 YFSETQ. With 2 bases clipped from V and 9 bases from J, the junction kept 11 bases outside the gene matches. CDR3 length equals 17 residues. The CDR3 nucleotides are TGCGCCAGCAGCTTCGGCGACAGGGGGCTTTTGGGTTCACCCCTCCACTTT. It translates to CASSFGDRGLLGSPLHF.

The V call is TRBV7-9, the J call TRBJ1-1; the match to TRBD1 covers 8 bases. Trimming cost V 1 base and J 11 bases; bases outside gene matches: 6. Germline V gene data show CDR1 as SEHNR and CDR2 as FQNEAQ (reference sequence). This CDR3 is 13 amino acids long. The CDR3 region has the DNA TGTGCCAGCAGCTTAGACGGACAGGGCCGGGCTTTCTTT. It is translated as CASSLDGQGRAFF. The whole variable domain, filled in from reference TRBV7-9 and TRBJ1-1, reads DTGVSQNPRHKITKRGQNVTFRCDPISEHNRLYWYRQTLGQGPEFLTYFQNEAQLEKSRLLSDRFSAERPKGSFSTLEIQRTEQGDSAMYLCASSLDGQGRAFFGQGTRLTVV.

As DNA, the CDR3 is TGTGCCAGCAGCTTCGGGGCGAACACCGGGGAGCTGTTTTTT. Amino acid sequence: CASSFGANTGELFF. This chain links TRBV13 with TRBJ2-2, with D maybe TRBD2 (5 bases). Per the germline V gene, CDR1 is PRHDT and CDR2 is FYEKMQ (reference sequence). Trimming stripped 3 bases from V and 0 bases from J, with 5 bases between. The CDR3 sequence is 14 residues long.

The V and J genes are TRBV2 and TRBJ2-6; TRBD2 matches at 9 bases. Germline V gene data show CDR1 as SNHLY and CDR2 as FYNNEI. The CDR3 spans 18 residues. V dropped 4 bases and J dropped 4; count of bases not matched to a gene: 11. CDR3 region: CASSVSGTSFPGANVLTF. CDR3 coding DNA: TGTGCCAGCAGTGTTAGCGGGACTAGCTTCCCGGGGGCCAACGTCCTGACTTTC. Drawing the rest from reference TRBV2 and TRBJ2-6, the complete variable domain is EPEVTQTPSHQVTQMGQEVILRCVPISNHLYFYWYRQILGQKVEFLVSFYNNEISEKSEIFDDQFSVERPDGSNFTLKIRSTKLEDSAMYFCASSVSGTSFPGANVLTFGAGSRLTVL.

The chain has TRBV5-1 and TRBJ2-7; D gene ambiguous. The germline V gene encodes CDR1 SGHRS and CDR2 YFSETQ. The CDR3 totals 8 residues. Trimming cost V 7 bases and J 4 bases, with 0 bases left between them. The CDR3 reads CASYEQYF. CDR3 sequence (DNA): TGCGCCAGCTACGAGCAGTACTTC.

The chain carries TRBV10-1 and TRBJ2-1; 7 bases line up with TRBD1. The CDR3 is 14 amino acids. Trimming removed 5 bases from V and 5 bases from J; junction bases left unmatched: 6. Per germline, CDR1 WNHNN and CDR2 SYGVQD (reference sequence). The DNA of the CDR3 is TGCGCCAGCAGTAAAAGACAGGGTCACAATGAGCAGTTCTTC. It yields the protein CASSKRQGHNEQFF.

The V call is TRBV21-1, the J call TRBJ1-2. TRBV21-1 is flagged as a pseudogene. There are 20 residues in the CDR3. In DNA form, the CDR3 reads TGTGCCAGCAGCAAATGGTCGCAAGGGCTCGGGGACCCCTTCGACTATGGCTACACCTTC. It encodes CASSKWSQGLGDPFDYGYTF.

The chain combines TRBV19 with TRBJ1-1, with 7 bases aligning to TRBD1. The CDR3 totals 14 residues. J lost 1 base, V lost 6 bases, and 5 bases had no gene match. CDR1 is LNHDA and CDR2 is SQIVND in the germline V gene (reference sequence). The CDR3 reads CASSGRQGNTEAFF. The CDR3 nucleotides are TGTGCCAGTAGCGGTCGACAGGGGAACACTGAAGCTTTCTTT.

This clone was observed a single time. The rearrangement joins TRBV6-5 to TRBJ2-7; the D gene is possibly TRBD1 (6 bases). V lost 2 bases and J lost 6, with 8 bases in between. Germline V gene lookup returns CDR1 MNHEY and CDR2 SVGAGI. The length of the CDR3 is 12 residues. The CDR3 nucleotides read TGTGCCAGCAGTTACCAGGGGTTCGAGCAGTACTTC. As protein: CASSYQGFEQYF.